This passage covers 32 T cell receptor beta chains from one sample sequenced in a study of OX40 agonist ivuxolimab in advanced cancers. The protocol was immunoSEQ multiplex PCR, while the TCRdb copy is restricted to in-frame clones and leaves out a portion. The sample includes 65,000 to 95,000 clones, 80% to 90% of them seen just once. Here the sequenced sample was CD4+ or CD8+ T cells sorted from blood, taken in a trial of the OX40 agonist ivuxolimab. The receptors come from an adult with an advanced solid tumor such as melanoma, head and neck, liver or kidney cancer.

This chain uses TRBV19 with TRBJ1-2; maybe TRBD1 (6 bases). Trimming removed 4 bases at V and 4 bases at J, with 16 bases between. CDR1 is LNHDA and CDR2 is SQIVND in the germline V gene (reference sequence). The CDR3 is made up of 15 amino acids. This chain's CDR3 is CASSTPREGGYGYTF. The CDR3 DNA sequence: TGTGCCAGTAGTACCCCCCGGGAGGGGGGCTATGGCTACACCTTC.

V is TRBV7-2 and J is TRBJ2-1; 9 nucleotides line up with TRBD1. The CDR3 length is 14 residues. The germline gives CDR1 SGHTA, CDR2 FQGNSA. With V trimmed by 6 bases and J by 3 bases, 3 bases remained unmatched. The CDR3 nucleotides read TGTGCCAGCAGGGGGACAGGGTTCTACAATGAGCAGTTCTTC. Translation: CASRGTGFYNEQFF.

The V gene is TRBV5-1, the J gene TRBJ1-3, with D unresolved. Germline V gene data show CDR1 as SGHRS and CDR2 as YFSETQ. Trimming took off 0 bases at V and 2 bases at J, with 12 bases between the two ends. This CDR3 contains 16 residues. The DNA of the CDR3 is TGCGCCAGCAGCTTGGAGAGTGCGTCAGCTGGAAACACCATATATTTT. Its protein is CASSLESASAGNTIYF.

The chain employs TRBV5-1 and TRBJ2-1; 7 positions agree with TRBD1. Germline V gene sequence: CDR1 SGHRS, CDR2 YFSETQ. After removal of 1 base from V and 9 bases from J, the junction contained 7 bases not matched to a gene. CDR3 size: 14 residues. The CDR3 region is CASSLQGVPGEQFF. The CDR3 DNA reads TGCGCCAGCAGCTTGCAGGGGGTACCGGGTGAGCAGTTCTTC.

The chain is built from TRBV5-6 and TRBJ1-5; D is unresolved. V was pared by 4 bases and J by 4 bases, with 12 bases between. Germline CDR1 reads SGHDT; CDR2 reads YYEEEE. The CDR3 runs to 14 residues. CDR3 region: CASSRVSGNQPQHF. The CDR3, as DNA: TGTGCCAGCAGCCGGGTTAGCGGTAATCAGCCCCAGCATTTT.

The chain is built from TRBV19 and TRBJ1-5; D is unresolved. Germline V gives CDR1 LNHDA, CDR2 SQIVND (reference sequence). CDR3 length: 17 amino acids. The germline V and J ends were trimmed by 4 bases and 11 bases, with 27 bases remaining between them. The CDR3 here is CASSTYNRAGSSPAQHF. The DNA for the CDR3 is TGTGCCAGTAGTACCTATAACCGGGCCGGATCTTCCCCAGCCCAGCATTTT.

Written as DNA, the CDR3 is TGTGCCAGCGGTCAGGGGCTTAACACTGAAGCTTTCTTT. This translates into CASGQGLNTEAFF. The chain combines TRBV7-6 with TRBJ1-1; D perhaps matches TRBD1 (6 bases). Trimming left V 8 bases short and J 2 bases short, with 12 bases between. Germline V CDR1 and CDR2: SGHVS, FNYEAQ. The CDR3 runs to 13 residues.

This sequence joins TRBV9 and TRBJ1-3, with no clear D. This CDR3 is built from 13 residues. Germline-derived CDR1 and CDR2 are SGDLS and YYNGEE. The germline V and J ends were trimmed by 0 bases and 6 bases, with 7 bases remaining between them. This chain's CDR3 is CASSVAGLNTIYF. The CDR3 nucleotides read TGTGCCAGCAGCGTAGCCGGGTTAAACACCATATATTTT.

Here the CDR3 DNA reads TGTGCCAGCAGCTTGATGCGCGGAGGTGCTTACAATGAGCAGTTCTTC. Protein sequence: CASSLMRGGAYNEQFF. The V and J genes are TRBV5-8 and TRBJ2-1; D is possibly TRBD2 (5 bases). The V gene lost 1 base and the J gene lost 4 bases, with 15 bases spanning the gap. The germline CDR1 and CDR2 sequences are SGHTS and YDEGEE. CDR3 length: 16 amino acids.

V and J are TRBV9 and TRBJ1-2, with 8 bases fitting TRBD1. The length of the CDR3 is 14 residues. The trim removed 6 bases at V and 3 bases at J, leaving 7 bases unmatched. Germline V gene data show CDR1 as SGDLS and CDR2 as YYNGEE. CDR3 in amino acids: CASTLQGEDYGYTF. CDR3 nucleotide sequence: TGTGCCAGCACCCTACAGGGGGAGGACTATGGCTACACCTTC.

V and J are TRBV14 and TRBJ1-2; D unresolved. The V end lost 0 bases, the J end lost 4 bases, and 9 bases lay between the germline ends. The length of the CDR3 is 14 residues. The germline gives CDR1 SGHDN, CDR2 FVKESK. CDR3 nucleotide sequence: TGTGCCAGCAGCCAAGATTGGGCCTCCTATGGCTACACCTTC. Translation: CASSQDWASYGYTF.

This clone was seen a single time. V usage is TRBV28 and J usage is TRBJ2-7; 8 bases are shared with TRBD1. CDR1 and CDR2 (germline): MDHEN, SYDVKM. Germline trimming cut 7 bases from V and 1 base from J; bases unmatched to any gene: 21. The CDR3 loop spans 19 amino acids. This CDR3 is CASTPTPGGARGNSYEQYV. The CDR3 DNA reads as TGTGCCAGCACTCCTACCCCAGGGGGCGCCCGTGGAAATTCCTACGAGCAGTACGTC.

This rearrangement joins TRBV27 to TRBJ2-7; TRBD1 agrees at 10 bases. There are 15 residues in the CDR3. Germline assignment: CDR1 MNHEY and CDR2 SMNVEV (reference sequence). V shed 5 bases and J 2 bases; nucleotides not matched to a gene: 6. CDR3 loop: CASSRVDRGPYEQYF. The CDR3 DNA reads TGTGCCAGCAGTCGCGTCGACAGGGGGCCCTACGAGCAGTACTTC.

J is TRBJ1-6 and V is TRBV5-8; no clear D. Trimming removed 3 bases at V and 11 bases at J, with 21 bases between. The CDR3 runs to 16 residues. CDR1 and CDR2 (germline): SGHTS, YDEGEE. CDR3 bases: TGTGCCAGCAGCTCCCCCGGGAGACCCCAAGGAGCACCCCTCCACTTT. This sequence encodes CASSSPGRPQGAPLHF.

This sequence joins TRBV5-1 and TRBJ2-2, with D tentatively TRBD1 (6 bases). The CDR3 runs 15 residues. CDR1 is SGHRS, CDR2 YFSETQ, per germline. V was trimmed by 5 bases and J by 0 bases, leaving 11 bases between them. In DNA form, the CDR3 reads TGCGCCAGCAGACCCGGACAGACGAACACCGGGGAGCTGTTTTTT. Its translation is CASRPGQTNTGELFF.

Only a few counts were recorded for this clone. The V call is TRBV28, the J call TRBJ2-7; 10 bases are a match to TRBD1. Trimming took 5 bases from V and 4 from J; bases not matched to a gene: 8. Germline assignment: CDR1 MDHEN and CDR2 SYDVKM. This CDR3 has 15 residues. The CDR3 loop is CASSGPGQGTYEQYF. The CDR3 nucleotides are TGTGCCAGCAGTGGTCCGGGACAGGGGACGTACGAGCAGTACTTC.

A single count supports this clone. The rearrangement joins TRBV4-3 to TRBJ1-3; D unresolved. V was pared by 1 base and J by 0 bases, with 10 bases between. The CDR3 length is 16 residues. In germline, CDR1 is LGHNA, CDR2 YSLEER. Here the CDR3 reads CASSQGERSSGNTIYF. CDR3 coding DNA: TGCGCCAGCAGCCAAGGGGAGCGGAGCTCTGGAAACACCATATATTTT.

The rearrangement links TRBV21-1 to TRBJ2-5. TRBV21-1 is a documented pseudogene. This CDR3 is built from 20 residues. The CDR3 protein is CASSALRGFTLRRGEETQYF. The DNA for the CDR3 is TGTGCCAGCAGCGCCCTACGTGGCTTCACCCTTCGGAGGGGGGAAGAGACCCAGTACTTC.

CDR3 bases: TGTGCCAGCAGTGAAGGTACATGGGCGTCACCCCTCCACTTT. This codes for CASSEGTWASPLHF. The J gene is TRBJ1-6, the V gene TRBV2; D gene uncertain. The V end lost 1 base, the J end lost 10 bases, and 11 bases lay between the germline ends. The germline V gene has CDR1 SNHLY and CDR2 FYNNEI. CDR3 length: 14 residues.

V usage is TRBV19 and J usage is TRBJ2-2, with D maybe TRBD1 (5 bases). V was trimmed by 6 bases and J by 4 bases, leaving 12 bases between them. CDR3 length: 14 amino acids. Germline assignment: CDR1 LNHDA and CDR2 SQIVND (reference sequence). CDR3 in DNA: TGTGCCAGTAGCCGACAGCCGACCACCGGGGAGCTGTTTTTT. Encoded protein: CASSRQPTTGELFF.

This sequence joins TRBV6-6 and TRBJ2-7, with D hard to call. The CDR3 extends over 14 amino acids. CDR1 and CDR2 from the germline V gene are MNHNY and SVGAGI (reference sequence). With 6 bases removed from V and 6 bases from J, the gap between germline ends came to 18 bases. The CDR3 reads CASRSGPINGEQYV. In DNA form, the CDR3 reads TGTGCCAGCAGGTCCGGGCCGATAAACGGCGAGCAGTACGTC.

The chain links TRBV19 to TRBJ2-5; TRBD1 or TRBD2 may be the D gene (5 bases each). The ends were cut back, 3 bases at V and 4 bases at J, with 18 bases in the middle. Germline CDR1 reads LNHDA; CDR2 reads SQIVND (reference sequence). The CDR3 is 16 residues long. CDR3 amino acids: CASSMAGSTGGETQYF. CDR3 nucleotide sequence: TGTGCCAGTAGTATGGCAGGGAGTACGGGTGGAGAGACCCAGTACTTC. Looking up the rest from reference TRBV19 and TRBJ2-5 gives the full variable domain: DGGITQSPKYLFRKEGQNVTLSCEQNLNHDAMYWYRQDPGQGLRLIYYSQIVNDFQKGDIAEGYSVSREKKESFPLTVTSAQKNPTAFYLCASSMAGSTGGETQYFGPGTRLLVL.

The chain uses TRBV7-9 and TRBJ2-1; D might be TRBD1 or TRBD2, each matching 5 bases. The length of the CDR3 is 16 residues. Deletions cut 4 bases from V and 2 bases from J, with 15 bases between. The germline V gene encodes CDR1 SEHNR and CDR2 FQNEAQ (reference sequence). As DNA, the CDR3 is TGTGCCAGCAGCTCTCCCGACGGGGCACCCTACAATGAGCAGTTCTTC. Translating gives CASSSPDGAPYNEQFF.

The chain carries TRBV5-1 and TRBJ1-2; D gene ambiguous. The germline V gene has CDR1 SGHRS and CDR2 YFSETQ. This CDR3 is built from 15 residues. Trimming pared 0 bases from V and 2 bases from J, leaving 11 bases between. CDR3 sequence reads: CASSLGGGGNYGYTF. The CDR3 DNA sequence: TGCGCCAGCAGCTTGGGAGGTGGTGGAAACTATGGCTACACCTTC.

CDR3 amino acids: CASSFQYHDNWRDTGSGANVLTF. Written as DNA, the CDR3 is TGTGCCAGCAGTTTTCAATATCACGATAACTGGCGGGACACGGGCTCTGGGGCCAACGTCCTGACTTTC. The rearrangement uses TRBV28 and TRBJ2-6, with D tentatively TRBD1 or TRBD2 (6 bases each). This CDR3 has 23 amino acids. Trimming removed 3 bases from V and 0 bases from J, with 30 bases in between. In germline, CDR1 is MDHEN, CDR2 SYDVKM.

Only one count was recorded for this clone. V and J are TRBV4-2 and TRBJ1-2; 7 positions match TRBD1. This CDR3 region has 15 residues. V lost 4 bases and J lost 5; bases outside the gene matches: 10. The V gene's germline CDR1 is LGHNA and CDR2 YNFKEQ. CDR3 residues: CASSPQTGTEYGYTF. CDR3 in DNA: TGTGCCAGCAGCCCCCAAACCGGGACAGAATATGGCTACACCTTC.

The genes are TRBV5-1 and TRBJ2-2, with D unclear. With 0 bases removed from V and 5 bases from J, the gap between germline ends came to 11 bases. Germline loops: CDR1 SGHRS, CDR2 YFSETQ. The CDR3 extends over 15 amino acids. CDR3 residues: CASSLEGLRTGELFF. The CDR3 DNA reads TGCGCCAGCAGCTTGGAGGGTCTTCGTACCGGGGAGCTGTTTTTT.

This rearrangement joins TRBV5-6 to TRBJ2-3; D gene uncertain. Trimming removed 2 bases from V and 3 bases from J, with 7 bases in between. CDR1 and CDR2 (germline): SGHDT, YYEEEE. There are 13 residues in the CDR3. The CDR3 DNA follows: TGTGCCAGCAGCTTCTCGCCAACAGATACGCAGTATTTT. This gives the protein CASSFSPTDTQYF.

V usage is TRBV4-1 and J usage is TRBJ1-3, with D unclear. V was pared by 1 base and J by 2 bases, with 18 bases between. Germline V gene lookup returns CDR1 MGHRA and CDR2 YSYEKL. The CDR3 consists of 18 residues. The CDR3 nucleotides read TGCGCCAGCAGCCAAGCCCCGTTATCGATATTCACTGGAAACACCATATATTTT. It codes for CASSQAPLSIFTGNTIYF.

The gene calls are TRBV11-2 and TRBJ1-4; the match to TRBD1 covers 7 bases. Germline CDR1 reads SGHAT; CDR2 reads FQNNGV. Trimming took 5 bases from V and 5 from J; bases not matched to a gene: 11. There are 16 residues in the CDR3. The CDR3 protein is CASSLRPGQKNEKLFF. The CDR3 DNA reads as TGTGCCAGCAGCCTTCGACCGGGACAGAAGAATGAAAAACTGTTTTTT.

The chain has TRBV18 and TRBJ2-1, with 9 bases identical to TRBD2. V shed 2 bases, J shed 10 bases, and the junction held 9 bases outside the gene matches. In germline, CDR1 is KGHSH, CDR2 LQKENI. The CDR3 has 15 amino acids. CDR3 amino acids: CASSPIRGGAEEQFF. CDR3 nucleotide sequence: TGTGCCAGCTCACCAATCCGCGGGGGGGCGGAAGAGCAGTTCTTC. The full variable domain, completed using reference TRBV18 and TRBJ2-1, is NAGVMQNPRHLVRRRGQEARLRCSPMKGHSHVYWYRQLPEEGLKFMVYLQKENIIDESGMPKERFSAEFPKEGPSILRIQQVVRGDSAAYFCASSPIRGGAEEQFFGPGTRLTVL.

This rearrangement joins TRBV6-5 to TRBJ2-7; 12 bases are shared with TRBD2. The germline V gene has CDR1 MNHEY and CDR2 SVGAGI. V shed 6 bases, J shed 5 bases, and the junction held 8 bases outside the gene matches. The length of the CDR3 is 15 residues. The CDR3 DNA sequence: TGTGCCAGCAGGCCACTAGCGGGAGGTCTCCACGAGCAGTACTTC. As protein: CASRPLAGGLHEQYF.